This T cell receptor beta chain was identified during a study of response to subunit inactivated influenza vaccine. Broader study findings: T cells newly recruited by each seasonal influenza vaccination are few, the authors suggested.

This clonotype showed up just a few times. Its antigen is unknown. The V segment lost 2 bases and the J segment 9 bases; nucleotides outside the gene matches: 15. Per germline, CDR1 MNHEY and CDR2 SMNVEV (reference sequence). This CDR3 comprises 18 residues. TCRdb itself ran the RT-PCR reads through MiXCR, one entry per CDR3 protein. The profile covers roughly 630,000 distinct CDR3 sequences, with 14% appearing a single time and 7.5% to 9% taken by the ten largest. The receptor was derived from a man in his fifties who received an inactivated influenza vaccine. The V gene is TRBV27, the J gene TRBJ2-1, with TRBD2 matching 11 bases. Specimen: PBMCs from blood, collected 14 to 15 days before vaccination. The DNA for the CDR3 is TGTGCCAGCAGTTTAGAATGGTGGGATAGCGGGAGGGAGGCTGAGCAGTTCTTC. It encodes CASSLEWWDSGREAEQFF.